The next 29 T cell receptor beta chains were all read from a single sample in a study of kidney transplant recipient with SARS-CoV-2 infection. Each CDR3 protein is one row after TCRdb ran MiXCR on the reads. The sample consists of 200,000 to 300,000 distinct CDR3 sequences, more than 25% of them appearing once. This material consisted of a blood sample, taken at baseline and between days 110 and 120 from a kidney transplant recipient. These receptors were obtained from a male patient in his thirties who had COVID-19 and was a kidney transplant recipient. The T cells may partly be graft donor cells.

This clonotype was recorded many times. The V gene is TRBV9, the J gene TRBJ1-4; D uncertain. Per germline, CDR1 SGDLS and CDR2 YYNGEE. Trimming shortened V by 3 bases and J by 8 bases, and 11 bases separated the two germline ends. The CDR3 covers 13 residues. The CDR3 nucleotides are TGTGCCAGCAGCGGGACCCCGAGGGAAAAACTGTTTTTT. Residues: CASSGTPREKLFF.

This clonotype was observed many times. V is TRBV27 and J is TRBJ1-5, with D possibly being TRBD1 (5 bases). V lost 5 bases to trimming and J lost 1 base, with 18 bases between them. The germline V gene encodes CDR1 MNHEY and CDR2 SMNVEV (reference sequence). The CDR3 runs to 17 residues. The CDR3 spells CASSPAAGYWSNQPQHF. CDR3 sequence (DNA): TGTGCCAGCAGTCCGGCTGCAGGGTATTGGAGCAATCAGCCCCAGCATTTT.

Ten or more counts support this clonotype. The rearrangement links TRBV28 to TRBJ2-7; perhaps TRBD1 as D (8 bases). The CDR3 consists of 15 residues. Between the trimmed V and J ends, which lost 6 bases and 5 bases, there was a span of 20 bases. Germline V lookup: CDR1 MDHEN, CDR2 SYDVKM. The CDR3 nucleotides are TGTGCCAGCAGAATCTTCGGACAGGGAGGGGACGAGCAGTACTTC. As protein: CASRIFGQGGDEQYF.

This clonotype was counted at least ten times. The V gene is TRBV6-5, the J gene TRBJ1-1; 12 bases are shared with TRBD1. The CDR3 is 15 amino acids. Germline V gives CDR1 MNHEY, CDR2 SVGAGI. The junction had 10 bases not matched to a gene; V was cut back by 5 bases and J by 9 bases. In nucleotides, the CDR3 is TGTGCCAGCAGTCACCGGGACAGGGGGCGAATGAAAGCTTTCTTT. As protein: CASSHRDRGRMKAFF.

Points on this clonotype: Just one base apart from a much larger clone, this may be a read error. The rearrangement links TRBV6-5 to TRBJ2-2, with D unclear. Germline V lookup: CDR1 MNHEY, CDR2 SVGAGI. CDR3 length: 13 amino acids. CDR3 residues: CAGSYQAVGELFF. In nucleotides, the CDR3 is TGTGCCGGCAGTTACCAGGCTGTCGGGGAGCTGTTTTTT.

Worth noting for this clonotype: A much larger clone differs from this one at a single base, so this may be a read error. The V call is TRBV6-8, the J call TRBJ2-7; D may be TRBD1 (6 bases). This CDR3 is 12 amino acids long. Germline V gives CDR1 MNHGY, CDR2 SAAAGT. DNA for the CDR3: TGTGCCAGCGCCACAGGGTCCCACGAGCAGTGCTTC. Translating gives CASATGSHEQCF.

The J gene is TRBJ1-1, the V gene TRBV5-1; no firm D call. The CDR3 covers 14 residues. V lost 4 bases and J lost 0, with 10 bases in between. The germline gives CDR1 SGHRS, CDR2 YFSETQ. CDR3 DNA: TGCGCCAGCAGCGCCGGGTGGTTGAACACTGAAGCTTTCTTT. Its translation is CASSAGWLNTEAFF.

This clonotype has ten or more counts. The chain's CDR3 is CASSNPTGFWEQYF. In nucleotides, the CDR3 is TGTGCCAGCAGTAACCCGACAGGGTTCTGGGAGCAGTACTTC. The chain uses TRBV6-6 and TRBJ2-7, with TRBD1 matching over 7 bases. The CDR3 loop spans 14 amino acids. The junction had 11 bases not matched to a gene; V was cut back by 5 bases and J by 7 bases. The V gene's germline CDR1 is MNHNY and CDR2 SVGAGI (reference sequence).

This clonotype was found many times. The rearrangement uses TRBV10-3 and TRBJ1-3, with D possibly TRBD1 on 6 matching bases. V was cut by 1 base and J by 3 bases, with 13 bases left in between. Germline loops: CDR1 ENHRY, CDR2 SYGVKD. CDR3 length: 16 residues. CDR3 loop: CAISEYRTDYGNTIYF. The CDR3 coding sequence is TGTGCCATCAGTGAGTATCGGACAGACTATGGAAACACCATATATTTT.

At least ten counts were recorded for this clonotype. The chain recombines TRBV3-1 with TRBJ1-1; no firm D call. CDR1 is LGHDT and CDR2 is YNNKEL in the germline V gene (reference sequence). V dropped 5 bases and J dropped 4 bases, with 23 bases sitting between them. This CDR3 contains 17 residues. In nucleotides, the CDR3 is TGTGCCAGCAGCTACGAACATCCCATTTCAATTCGCACTGAAGCTTTCTTT. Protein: CASSYEHPISIRTEAFF. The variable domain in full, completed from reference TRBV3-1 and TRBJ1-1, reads DTAVSQTPKYLVTQMGNDKSIKCEQNLGHDTMYWYKQDSKKFLKIMFSYNNKELIINETVPNRFSPKSPDKAHLNLHINSLELGDSAVYFCASSYEHPISIRTEAFFGQGTRLTVV.

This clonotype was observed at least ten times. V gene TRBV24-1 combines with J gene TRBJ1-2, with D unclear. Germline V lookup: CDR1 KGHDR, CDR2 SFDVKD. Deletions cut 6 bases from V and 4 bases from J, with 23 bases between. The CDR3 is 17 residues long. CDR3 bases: TGTGCCACCAGTTCGGTGGTTAGTACCAGAAAGACCTATGGCTACACCTTC. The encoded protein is CATSSVVSTRKTYGYTF.

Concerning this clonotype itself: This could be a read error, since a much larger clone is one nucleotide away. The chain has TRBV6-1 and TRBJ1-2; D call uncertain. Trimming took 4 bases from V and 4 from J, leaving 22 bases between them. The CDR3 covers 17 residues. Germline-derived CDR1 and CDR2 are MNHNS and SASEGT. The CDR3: CASSGFPSMRKTYGYTF. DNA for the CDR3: TGTGCCAGCAGTGGTTTCCCCTCTATGCGAAAGACCTATGGCTACACCTTC.

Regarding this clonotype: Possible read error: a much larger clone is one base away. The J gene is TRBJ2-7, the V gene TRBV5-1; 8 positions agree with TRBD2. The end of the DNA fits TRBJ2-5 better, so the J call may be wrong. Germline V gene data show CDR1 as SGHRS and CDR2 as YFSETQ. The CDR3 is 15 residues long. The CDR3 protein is CASSSVAGMGKTQYF. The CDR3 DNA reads TGCGCCAGCAGCTCCGTAGCGGGGATGGGGAAGACCCAGTACTTC.

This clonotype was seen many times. The DNA of the CDR3 is TGTGCCAGCAGCTTAGGAGGACAGGGGGCTTCATATAATTCACCCCTCCACTTT. It yields the protein CASSLGGQGASYNSPLHF. J is TRBJ1-6 and V is TRBV7-2; TRBD1 agrees at 11 bases. CDR3 length: 18 amino acids. V lost 1 base, J lost 4 bases, and 6 bases stayed unmatched. Germline-derived CDR1 and CDR2 are SGHTA and FQGNSA. The whole variable domain, remainder taken from reference TRBV7-2 and TRBJ1-6, is GAGVSQSPSNKVTEKGKDVELRCDPISGHTALYWYRQSLGQGLEFLIYFQGNSAPDKSGLPSDRFSAERTGGSVSTLTIQRTQQEDSAVYLCASSLGGQGASYNSPLHFGNGTRLTVT.

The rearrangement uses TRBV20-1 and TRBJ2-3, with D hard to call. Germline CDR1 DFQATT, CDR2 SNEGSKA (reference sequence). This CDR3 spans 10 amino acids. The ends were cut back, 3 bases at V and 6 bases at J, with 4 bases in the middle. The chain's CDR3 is CSARSDTQYF. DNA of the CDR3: TGCAGTGCTAGGTCGGATACGCAGTATTTT.

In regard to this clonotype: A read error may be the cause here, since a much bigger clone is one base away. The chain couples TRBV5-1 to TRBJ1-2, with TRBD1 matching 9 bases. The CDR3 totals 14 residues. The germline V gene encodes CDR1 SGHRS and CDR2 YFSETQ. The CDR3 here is CASSSDRGGYGHTF. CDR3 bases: TGCGCCAGCAGCTCGGACAGGGGTGGCTATGGCCACACCTTC.

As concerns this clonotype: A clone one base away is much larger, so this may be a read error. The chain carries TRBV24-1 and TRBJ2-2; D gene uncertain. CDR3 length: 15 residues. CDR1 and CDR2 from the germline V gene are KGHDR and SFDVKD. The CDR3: CAASDLVSDTGELFF. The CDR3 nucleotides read TGTGCCGCCAGTGATTTGGTCTCCGACACCGGGGAGCTGTTTTTT.

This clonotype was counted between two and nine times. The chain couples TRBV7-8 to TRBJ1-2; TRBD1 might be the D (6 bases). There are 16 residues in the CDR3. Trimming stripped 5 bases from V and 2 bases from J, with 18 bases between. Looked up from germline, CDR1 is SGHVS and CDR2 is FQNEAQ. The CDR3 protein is CASSKVGGQLNYGYTF. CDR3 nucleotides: TGTGCCAGCAGCAAAGTGGGGGGACAACTAAACTATGGCTACACCTTC.

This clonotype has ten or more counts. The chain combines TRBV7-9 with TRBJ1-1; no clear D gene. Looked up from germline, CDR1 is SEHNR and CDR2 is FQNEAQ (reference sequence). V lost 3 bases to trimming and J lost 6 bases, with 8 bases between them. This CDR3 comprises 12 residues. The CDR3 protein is CASSFATPEAFF. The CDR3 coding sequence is TGTGCCAGCAGCTTTGCGACTCCTGAAGCTTTCTTT.

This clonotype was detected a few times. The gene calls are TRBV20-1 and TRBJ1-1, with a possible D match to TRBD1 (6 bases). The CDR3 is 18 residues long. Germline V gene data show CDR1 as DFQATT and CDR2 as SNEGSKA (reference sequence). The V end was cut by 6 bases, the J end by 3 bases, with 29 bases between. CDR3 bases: TGCAGTGCCACCATGGGGACATGGTCAAGGAGGGGTTACACTGAAGCTTTCTTT. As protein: CSATMGTWSRRGYTEAFF.

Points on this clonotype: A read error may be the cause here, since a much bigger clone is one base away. The CDR3 nucleotides read TGTGCCATCGGTGAGTCGACGACTAACTATGGCTACACCTTC. Its protein is CAIGESTTNYGYTF. The rearrangement joins TRBV10-3 to TRBJ1-2; D is unresolved. CDR1 ENHRY and CDR2 SYGVKD come from the germline V gene. The CDR3 has 14 residues.

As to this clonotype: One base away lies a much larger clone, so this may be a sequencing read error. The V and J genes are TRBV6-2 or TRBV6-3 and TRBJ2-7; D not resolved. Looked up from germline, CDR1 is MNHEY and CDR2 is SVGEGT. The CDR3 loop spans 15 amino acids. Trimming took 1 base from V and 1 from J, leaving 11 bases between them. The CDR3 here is CASSYFPANSYEQYF. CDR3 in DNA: TGTGCCAGCAGTTACTTCCCAGCCAATTCCTACGAGCAGTACTTC.

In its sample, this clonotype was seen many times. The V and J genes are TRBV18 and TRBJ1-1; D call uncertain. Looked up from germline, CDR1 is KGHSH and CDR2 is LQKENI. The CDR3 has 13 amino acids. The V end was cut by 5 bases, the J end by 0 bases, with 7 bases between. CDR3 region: CASSSSLNTEAFF. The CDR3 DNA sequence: TGTGCCAGCTCATCTTCACTGAACACTGAAGCTTTCTTT.

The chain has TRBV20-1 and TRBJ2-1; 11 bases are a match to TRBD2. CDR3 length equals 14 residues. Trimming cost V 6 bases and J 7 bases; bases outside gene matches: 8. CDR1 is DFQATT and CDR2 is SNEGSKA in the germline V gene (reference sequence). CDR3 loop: CSADSGLAENEQFF. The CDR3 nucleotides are TGCAGTGCAGACTCGGGACTAGCGGAGAATGAGCAGTTCTTC.

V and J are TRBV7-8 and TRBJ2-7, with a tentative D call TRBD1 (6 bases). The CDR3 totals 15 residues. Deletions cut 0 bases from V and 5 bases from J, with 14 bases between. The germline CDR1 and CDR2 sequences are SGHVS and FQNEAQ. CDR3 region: CASSLAQGNMDEQYF. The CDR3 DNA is TGTGCCAGCAGCTTAGCTCAGGGGAATATGGACGAGCAGTACTTC.

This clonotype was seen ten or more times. CDR3 amino acids: CGSGGLDSRKTYGYTF. CDR3 nucleotide sequence: TGTGGCAGTGGCGGCCTTGATAGCCGAAAGACCTATGGCTACACCTTC. The rearrangement uses TRBV8-2 and TRBJ1-2. TRBV8-2 is a documented pseudogene. The CDR3 has 16 amino acids.

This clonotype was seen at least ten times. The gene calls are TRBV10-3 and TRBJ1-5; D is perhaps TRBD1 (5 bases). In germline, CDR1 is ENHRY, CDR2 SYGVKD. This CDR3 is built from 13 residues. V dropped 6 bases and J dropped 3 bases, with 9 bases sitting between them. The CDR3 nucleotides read TGTGCCATCAGACAGGTACTCAATCAGCCCCAGCATTTT. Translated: CAIRQVLNQPQHF.

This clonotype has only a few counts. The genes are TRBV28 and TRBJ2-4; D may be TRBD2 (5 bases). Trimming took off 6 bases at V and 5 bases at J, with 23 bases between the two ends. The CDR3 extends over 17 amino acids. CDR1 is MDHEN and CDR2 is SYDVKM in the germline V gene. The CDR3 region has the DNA TGTGCCAGCAGCCCACCCGGGTCCCCCATGAGGGAAAACATTCAGTACTTC. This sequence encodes CASSPPGSPMRENIQYF.

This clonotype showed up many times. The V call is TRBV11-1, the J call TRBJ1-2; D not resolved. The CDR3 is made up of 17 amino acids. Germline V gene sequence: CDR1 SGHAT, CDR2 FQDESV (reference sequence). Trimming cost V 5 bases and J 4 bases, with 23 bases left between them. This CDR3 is CASSDYFKAGKTYGYTF. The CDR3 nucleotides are TGTGCCAGCAGCGACTACTTTAAGGCTGGAAAGACCTATGGCTACACCTTC.